This T cell receptor beta chain was identified in a study of monozygotic twins with inflammatory bowel disease. Added by template switching were UMIs that each held a 6-nucleotide sample barcode. TCRdb reprocessed the 5' RACE reads and stores each CDR3 protein as one record, lacking DNA. This sample's table reports some 400,000 distinct CDR3 sequences. The CDR3 is made up of 15 amino acids. The germline gives CDR1 DFQATT, CDR2 SNEGSKA (reference sequence). Specimen: blood. The chain couples TRBV20-1 to TRBJ2-1; checking the TCRdb D call of TRBD2 is not possible without DNA. The source is a human donor with ulcerative colitis or Crohn's disease, or a healthy co-twin of an affected twin (not recorded which). CDR3 loop: CSAIKPGLAGAEQFF.